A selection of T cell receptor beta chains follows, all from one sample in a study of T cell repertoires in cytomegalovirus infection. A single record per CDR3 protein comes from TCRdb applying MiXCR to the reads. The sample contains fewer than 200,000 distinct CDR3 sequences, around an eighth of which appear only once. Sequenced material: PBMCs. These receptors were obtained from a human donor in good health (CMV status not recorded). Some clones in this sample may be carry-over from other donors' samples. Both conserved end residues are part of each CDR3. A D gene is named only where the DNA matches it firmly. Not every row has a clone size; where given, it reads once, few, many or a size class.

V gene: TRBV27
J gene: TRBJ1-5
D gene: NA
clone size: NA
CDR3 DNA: TGTGCCAGCAGACCCCAGGGCAATCAGCCCCAGCATTTT
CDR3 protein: CASRPQGNQPQHF

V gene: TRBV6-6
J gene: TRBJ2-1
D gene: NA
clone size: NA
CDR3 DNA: TGTGCCAGCAGTTACGGGACTTTGAACAATGAGCAGTTCTTC
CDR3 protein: CASSYGTLNNEQFF

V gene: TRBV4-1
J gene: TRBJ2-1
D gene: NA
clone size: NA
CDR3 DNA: TGCGCCAGCAGCCCAGACCTCTCGGAAAATGAGCAGTTCTTC
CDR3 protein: CASSPDLSENEQFF

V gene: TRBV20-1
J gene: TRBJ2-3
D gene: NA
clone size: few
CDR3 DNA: TGCAGTGCTAGGGACGGGCAGGCCGACGACACACGCACGCAGTATTTT
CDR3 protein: CSARDGQADDTRTQYF

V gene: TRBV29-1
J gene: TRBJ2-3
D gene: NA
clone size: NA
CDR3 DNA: TGCAGCGTTGAGCTCCCGGACGGCGGGAGCACAGATACGCAGTATTTT
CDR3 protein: CSVELPDGGSTDTQYF

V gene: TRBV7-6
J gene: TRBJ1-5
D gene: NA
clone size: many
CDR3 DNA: TGTGCCAGCAGTTCATATCCCCGGGGTACCAATCAGCCCCAGCATTTT
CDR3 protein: CASSSYPRGTNQPQHF

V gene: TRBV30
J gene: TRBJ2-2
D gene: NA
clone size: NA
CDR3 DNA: TGTGCCTGGAGTGTACGAAGGTCAGGGGAGCTGTTTTTT
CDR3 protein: CAWSVRRSGELFF

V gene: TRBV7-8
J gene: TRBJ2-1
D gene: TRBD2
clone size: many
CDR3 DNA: TGTGCCAGCAGCTCACTAGCGGGAACCTACAATGAGCAGTTCTTC
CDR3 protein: CASSSLAGTYNEQFF

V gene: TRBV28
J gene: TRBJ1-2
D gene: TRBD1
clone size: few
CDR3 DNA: TGTGCCAGCACCCCGGACAGGAGGGGCTACACCTTC
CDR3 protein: CASTPDRRGYTF

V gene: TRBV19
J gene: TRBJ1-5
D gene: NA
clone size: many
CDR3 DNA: TGTGCCAGTAGTAGCCAGGCACGCAATCAGCCCCAGCATTTT
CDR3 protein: CASSSQARNQPQHF

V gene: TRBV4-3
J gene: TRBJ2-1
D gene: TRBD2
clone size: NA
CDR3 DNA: TGCGCCAGCAGCCATCAGCGGGAGGTTAATGAGCAGTTCTTC
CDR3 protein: CASSHQREVNEQFF

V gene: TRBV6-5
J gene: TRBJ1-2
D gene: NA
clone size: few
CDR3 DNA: TGTGCCAGCGGGAACCGGGAGAACTATGGCTACACCTTC
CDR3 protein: CASGNRENYGYTF

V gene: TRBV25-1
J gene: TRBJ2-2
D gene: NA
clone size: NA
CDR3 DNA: TGTGCCAGCAGTGAACCGAAACCGAACACCGGGGAGCTGTTTTTT
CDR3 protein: CASSEPKPNTGELFF

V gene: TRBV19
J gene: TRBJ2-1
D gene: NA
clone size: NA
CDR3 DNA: TGTGCCAGTAGTACTTACGACATTTACAATGAGCAGTTCTTC
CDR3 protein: CASSTYDIYNEQFF

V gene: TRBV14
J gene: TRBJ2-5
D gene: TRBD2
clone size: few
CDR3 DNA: TGTGCCAGCAGCCGACTAGCGGGGGGACTCCAAGAGACCCAGTACTTC
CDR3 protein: CASSRLAGGLQETQYF

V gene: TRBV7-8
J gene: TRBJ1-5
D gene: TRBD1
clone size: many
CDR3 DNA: TGTGCCAGCAGCCTGACCCGAACAGGGGGCGAGGGCAATCAGCCCCAGCATTTT
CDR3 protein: CASSLTRTGGEGNQPQHF

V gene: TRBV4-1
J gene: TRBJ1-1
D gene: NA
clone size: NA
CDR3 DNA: TGCGCCAGCAGCCAGGGTATGGGGGGCACTGAAGCTTTCTTT
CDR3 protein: CASSQGMGGTEAFF

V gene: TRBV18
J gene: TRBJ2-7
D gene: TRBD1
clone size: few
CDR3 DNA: TGTGCCAGCTCTCGGCAGGGGGCCTCCTACGAGCAGTACTTC
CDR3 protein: CASSRQGASYEQYF

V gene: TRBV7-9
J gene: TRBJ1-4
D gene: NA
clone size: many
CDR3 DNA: TGTGCCAGCAGCGAACTAGACCGTGGCGCTAATGAAAAACTGTTTTTT
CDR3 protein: CASSELDRGANEKLFF

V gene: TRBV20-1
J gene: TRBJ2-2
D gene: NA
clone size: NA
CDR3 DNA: TGCAGTGCTAGACAGTACACCGGGGAGCTGTTTTTT
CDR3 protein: CSARQYTGELFF

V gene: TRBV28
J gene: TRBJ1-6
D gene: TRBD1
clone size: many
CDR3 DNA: TGTGCCAGCAGTCCGCCACCGGGACAGGGAGGAGAATCACCCCTCCACTTT
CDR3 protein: CASSPPPGQGGESPLHF

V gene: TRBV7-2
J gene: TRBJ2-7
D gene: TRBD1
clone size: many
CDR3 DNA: TGTGCCAGCAGCTCGGACAGGGGGAAGGACGAGCAGTACTTC
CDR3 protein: CASSSDRGKDEQYF

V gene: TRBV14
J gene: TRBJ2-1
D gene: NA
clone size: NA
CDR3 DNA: TGTGCCAGCAGCCAAATTGATTGGACCATGAGAGATGAGCAGTTCTTC
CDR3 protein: CASSQIDWTMRDEQFF

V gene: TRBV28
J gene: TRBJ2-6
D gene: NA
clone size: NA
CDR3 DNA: TGTGCCAGCAGGGGGACAGGGGCCAACGTCCTGACTTTC
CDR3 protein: CASRGTGANVLTF

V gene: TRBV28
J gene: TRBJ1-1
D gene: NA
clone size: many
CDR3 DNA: TGTGCCAGCTCAGAGACTGAAGCTTTCTTT
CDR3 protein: CASSETEAFF

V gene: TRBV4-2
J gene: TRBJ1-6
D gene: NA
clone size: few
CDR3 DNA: TGTGCCAGCAGCCAAGATTTGAGCCCCGATGCAGGATCACCCCTCCACTTT
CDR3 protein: CASSQDLSPDAGSPLHF

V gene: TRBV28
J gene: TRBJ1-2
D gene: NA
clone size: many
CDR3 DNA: TGTGCCAGCAGCAGGGGCTATGGCTACACCTTC
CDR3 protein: CASSRGYGYTF

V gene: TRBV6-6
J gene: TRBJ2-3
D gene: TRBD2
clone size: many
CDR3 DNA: TGTGCCAGCAGTTACTCTTTGACTAGCGGGGGGACTGGAGATACGCAGTATTTT
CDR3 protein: CASSYSLTSGGTGDTQYF

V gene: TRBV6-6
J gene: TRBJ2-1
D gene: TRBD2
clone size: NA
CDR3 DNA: TGTGCCAGCAGTCCGGCGGGGGGCACCCATGAGCAGTTCTTC
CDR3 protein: CASSPAGGTHEQFF

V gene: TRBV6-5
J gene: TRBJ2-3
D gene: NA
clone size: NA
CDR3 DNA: TGTGCCAGCAGTTACTCGATGGGAGCGAGCACAGATACGCAGTATTTT
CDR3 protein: CASSYSMGASTDTQYF

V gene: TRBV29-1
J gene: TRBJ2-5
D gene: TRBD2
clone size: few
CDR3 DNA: TGCAGCGTTGAAGATAGCGGGGGACAAGAGACCCAGTACTTC
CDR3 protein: CSVEDSGGQETQYF

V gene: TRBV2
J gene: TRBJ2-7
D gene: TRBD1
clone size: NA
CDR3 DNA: TGTGCCAGCAGTGACCAAGGGGGCGGTTCGTCCTACGAGCAGTACTTC
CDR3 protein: CASSDQGGGSSYEQYF

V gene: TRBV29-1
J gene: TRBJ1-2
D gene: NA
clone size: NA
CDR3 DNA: TGCAGCGTTGTAAGAGCAGAAGGCTACACCTTC
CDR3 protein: CSVVRAEGYTF